One and the same sample provided the 8 T cell receptor beta chains below, sequenced in a study of blood T cell repertoires in COVID-19. The data were produced by immunoSEQ multiplex PCR, yet TCRdb's version contains in-frame clones alone and is incomplete. The sample lists 90,000 to 120,000 clones, 70% to 90% occurring once. The sample comprised peripheral blood. These receptors were collected from a middle-aged man with active or convalescent COVID-19.

This clone was counted many times. CDR3 sequence: CASSPQGTYEQYF. CDR3 coding DNA: TGCGCCAGCAGCCCACAGGGTACCTACGAGCAGTACTTC. This chain links TRBV5-1 with TRBJ2-7, with TRBD1 as a possible D gene (6 bases). This CDR3 has 13 amino acids. Per the germline V gene, CDR1 is SGHRS and CDR2 is YFSETQ. V was clipped by 4 bases and J by 2 bases, with 10 bases between them.

This rearrangement joins TRBV7-2 to TRBJ2-5, with a possible D match to TRBD1 (6 bases). The CDR3 has 16 amino acids. Germline V CDR1 and CDR2: SGHTA, FQGNSA. Trimming took 6 bases from V and 4 from J, leaving 21 bases between them. The CDR3 sequence is CASRRQAQGVGETQYF. In nucleotides, the CDR3 is TGTGCCAGCAGGAGACAGGCTCAAGGGGTTGGAGAGACCCAGTACTTC.

This chain joins TRBV11-2 and TRBJ2-1; 11 bases map to TRBD2. Germline CDR1 is SGHAT and CDR2 is FQNNGV. V shed 5 bases, J shed 9 bases, and the junction held 9 bases outside the gene matches. CDR3 length: 15 amino acids. The CDR3 DNA reads as TGTGCCAGCAGCCCCGGGATAGCGGGAGGGGGTGAGCAGTTCTTC. Translating gives CASSPGIAGGGEQFF.

The chain combines TRBV5-1 with TRBJ2-5, with 11 bases identical to TRBD1. The J segment lost 7 bases and the V segment lost 4 bases, leaving 12 bases of the junction unmatched. The length of the CDR3 is 16 residues. Germline lookup yields CDR1 SGHRS and CDR2 YFSETQ. CDR3 residues: CASSPGQGAIDGTQYF. The CDR3 region has the DNA TGCGCCAGCAGCCCCGGACAGGGGGCGATTGATGGGACCCAGTACTTC.

This clone was seen a few times. The chain combines TRBV6-5 with TRBJ2-1; TRBD2 matches 7 bases. Germline CDR1 is MNHEY and CDR2 is SVGAGI. The CDR3 is 13 amino acids. The V gene end was trimmed by 6 bases and the J gene end by 9 bases; junction bases not matched to a gene: 8. The CDR3 nucleotides are TGTGCCAGCAGCCCAGGGACTACGACTGAGCAGTTCTTC. It yields the protein CASSPGTTTEQFF.

The rearrangement links TRBV7-2 to TRBJ2-5, with D perhaps matching TRBD2 (6 bases). CDR1 is SGHTA and CDR2 is FQGNSA in the germline V gene. V dropped 3 bases and J dropped 2 bases, with 13 bases sitting between them. This CDR3 comprises 15 residues. The CDR3 reads CASSFSSSAQETQYF. CDR3 coding DNA: TGTGCCAGCAGCTTTAGCTCTAGCGCTCAAGAGACCCAGTACTTC.

The chain combines TRBV11-2 with TRBJ2-1; D is unclear. V was shortened by 2 bases and J by 2 bases, with 10 bases between the two germline ends. CDR1 and CDR2 (germline): SGHAT, FQNNGV. This CDR3 spans 15 amino acids. The CDR3 loop reads CASSLQAGPYNEQFF. Written as DNA, the CDR3 is TGTGCCAGCAGCTTACAGGCAGGCCCCTACAATGAGCAGTTCTTC.

The V and J genes are TRBV28 and TRBJ1-2; D might be TRBD1 (6 bases). The CDR3 runs to 13 residues. Germline-derived CDR1 and CDR2 are MDHEN and SYDVKM. V shed 7 bases and J shed 7 bases, with 16 bases lying between them. The CDR3 DNA reads as TGTGCCAGCACGGGGGGCGCGGAGGTTGGCTACACCTTC. Its protein product is CASTGGAEVGYTF.